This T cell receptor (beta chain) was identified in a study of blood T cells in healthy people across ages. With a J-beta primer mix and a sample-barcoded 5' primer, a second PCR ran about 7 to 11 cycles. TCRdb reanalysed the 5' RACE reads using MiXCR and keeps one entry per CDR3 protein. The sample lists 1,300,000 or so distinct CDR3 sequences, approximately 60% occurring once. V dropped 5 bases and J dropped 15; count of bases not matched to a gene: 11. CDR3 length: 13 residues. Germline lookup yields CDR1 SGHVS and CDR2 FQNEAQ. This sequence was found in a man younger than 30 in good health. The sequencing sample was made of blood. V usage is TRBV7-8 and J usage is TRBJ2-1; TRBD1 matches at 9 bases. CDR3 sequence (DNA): TGTGCCAGCAGCCCCCTGGGACAGGGTAATTTGTTCTTC. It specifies CASSPLGQGNLFF.